This TCR beta chain was retrieved from a study of cytomegalovirus exposure and HLA in healthy donors. Study-wide background: Clustering assigned about four fifths of the roughly 380 genotyped donors to the Caucasian-associated ancestry cluster. Study-wide findings and caveats: Altogether, some 160 TCR beta chains were recorded as cytomegalovirus-associated.

The PCR was carried out with 60 Vbeta primers and 13 Jbeta primers. Generated by immunoSEQ multiplex PCR, the TCRdb table keeps only in-frame clones and is missing some. The table lists approximately 96,000 clones, with about 6% in the top ten. About this clone itself: Its specificity is not known.

V dropped 7 bases and J dropped 6; count of bases not matched to a gene: 7. Germline V lookup: CDR1 SEHNR, CDR2 FQNEAQ (reference sequence). This CDR3 region has 14 residues. Specimen: PBMCs. The J gene is TRBJ1-4, the V gene TRBV7-9; 8 nucleotides match TRBD1. The TCR sequence derives from a girl aged 5 to 17 in good health and CMV-seropositive. The CDR3 coding sequence is TGTGCCAGCAAAGACCAGGGGGCGCATGAAAAACTGTTTTTT. Translated: CASKDQGAHEKLFF.